The T cell receptor (beta chain) under discussion was sequenced for a study of blood T cell repertoires in COVID-19. The assay was immunoSEQ multiplex PCR, and TCRdb's table has in-frame clones only and misses some. The profile shows roughly 59,000 clones, more than 70% of them singletons. Germline CDR1 is SGHKS and CDR2 is YYEKEE (reference sequence). V shed 2 bases, J shed 0 bases, and the junction held 1 base outside the gene matches. CDR3 length equals 14 residues. Sequenced sample: peripheral blood. The chain is built from TRBV5-5 and TRBJ1-1, with 7 bases lining up with TRBD1. The TCR comes from a human donor in a cohort sampled during active COVID-19. The CDR3 region is CASSLTGVNTEAFF. CDR3 sequence (DNA): TGTGCCAGCAGCTTAACAGGGGTGAACACTGAAGCTTTCTTT.